This record concerns one T cell receptor (beta chain) sequence. These data come from a study of blood T cell repertoires in COVID-19. In the study's own analysis: Estimation of nucleated cell counts relied on the amplification of reference gene primers. Produced via immunoSEQ multiplex PCR; TCRdb's table is partial and in-frame only. The D gene and trimming were derived from the DNA, and the V and J assignments and clone size from that table. The sample holds about 110,000 clones, approximately 90% seen once. The CDR3 extends over 14 amino acids. Losses at the gene ends were 6 bases for V and 3 bases for J; bases not matched to a gene: 7. CDR1 and CDR2 from the germline V gene are SNHLY and FYNNEI.

The origin of this receptor is a human donor in a cohort sampled during active COVID-19. The chain links TRBV2 to TRBJ1-1; 7 bases fit TRBD1. Sequencing used peripheral blood. The CDR3 sequence is CASRREGQYTEAFF. CDR3 coding DNA: TGTGCCAGCAGGAGAGAGGGACAGTACACTGAAGCTTTCTTT.